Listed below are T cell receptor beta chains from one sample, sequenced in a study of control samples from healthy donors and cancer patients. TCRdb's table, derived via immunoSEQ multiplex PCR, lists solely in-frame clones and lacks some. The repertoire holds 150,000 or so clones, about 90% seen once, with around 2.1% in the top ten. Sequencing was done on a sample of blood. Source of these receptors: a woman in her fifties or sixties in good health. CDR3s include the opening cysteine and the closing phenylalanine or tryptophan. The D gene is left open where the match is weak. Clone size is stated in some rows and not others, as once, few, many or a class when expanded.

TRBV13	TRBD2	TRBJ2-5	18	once	TGTGCCAGCAGCTCTCGACTAGCGGGAGGGCCAGATTGGGAGACCCAGTACTTC	CASSSRLAGGPDWETQYF
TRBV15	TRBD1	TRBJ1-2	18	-	TGTGCCACCAGCAGAGACAGACAGGGGTTTGCAAGTGTGAATGGCTACACCTTC	CATSRDRQGFASVNGYTF
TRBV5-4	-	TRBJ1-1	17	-	TGTGCCAGCAGCTTGGACAGGGTGGGCAGCTCGGGCACTGAAGCTTTCTTT	CASSLDRVGSSGTEAFF
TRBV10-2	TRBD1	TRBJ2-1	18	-	TGCGCCAGCAGTGTGGGAAGACAGGGAAGAATTACCTACAATGAGCAGTTCTTC	CASSVGRQGRITYNEQFF
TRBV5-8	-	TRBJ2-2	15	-	TGTGCCAGCAGCTTACCGGGACGGTACACCGGGGAGCTGTTTTTT	CASSLPGRYTGELFF
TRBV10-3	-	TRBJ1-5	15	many	TGTGCCATCAGTGAGTCCCCCTTAGGGGATCAGCCCCAGCATTTT	CAISESPLGDQPQHF
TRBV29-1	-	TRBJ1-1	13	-	TGCAGCGTTGACCAGAACATGAACACTGAAGCTTTCTTT	CSVDQNMNTEAFF
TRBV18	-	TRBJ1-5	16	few	TGTGCCAGCTCACCACCAGGTGGTTTGGGCTATCAGCCCCAGCATTTT	CASSPPGGLGYQPQHF
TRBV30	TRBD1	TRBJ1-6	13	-	TGTGCCTGGCAGGGACAGGGGAATTCACCCCTCCACTTT	CAWQGQGNSPLHF
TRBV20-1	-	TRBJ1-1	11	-	TGCAGTGCCCAGGGGAACACTGAAGCTTTCTTT	CSAQGNTEAFF
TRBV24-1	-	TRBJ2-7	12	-	TGTGCCACCAGTGATGATGCAAGGCAGCAGTACTTC	CATSDDARQQYF
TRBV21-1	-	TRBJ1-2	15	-	TGTGCCAGCAGCAAACGAGTTGGGACAGGTGGAGGCTACACCTTC	CASSKRVGTGGGYTF
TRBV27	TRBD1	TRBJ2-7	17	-	TGTGCCAGCAGTAGACAGCGGACAGGGGTAACCACCTACGAGCAGTACTTC	CASSRQRTGVTTYEQYF
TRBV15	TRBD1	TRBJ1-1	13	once	TGTGCCACCAGCACTAGACAGGGACAAGAAGCTTTCTTT	CATSTRQGQEAFF
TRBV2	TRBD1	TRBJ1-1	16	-	TGTGCCAGCAGAGGGACAGGAATACATATGAACACTGAAGCTTTCTTT	CASRGTGIHMNTEAFF
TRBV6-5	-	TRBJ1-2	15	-	TGTGCCAGCAGTTATAGTCGGGGGCACGGTAATGGCTACACCTTC	CASSYSRGHGNGYTF
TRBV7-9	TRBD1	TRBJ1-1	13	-	TGTGCCAGCAGCTTTGACAGGGGTACTGAAGCTTTCTTT	CASSFDRGTEAFF
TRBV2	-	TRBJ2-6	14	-	TGTGCCAGCAGTAGCCTTGTCGGGGCCAACGTCCTGACTTTC	CASSSLVGANVLTF
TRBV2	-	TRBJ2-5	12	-	TGTGCCAGCACCCCTCGGGAAGAGACCCAGTACTTC	CASTPREETQYF
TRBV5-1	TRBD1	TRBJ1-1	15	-	TGCGCCAGCAGCCACACCGCAGGGGGCAGGACTGAAGCTTTCTTT	CASSHTAGGRTEAFF
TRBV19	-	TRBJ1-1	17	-	TGTGCCAGTAGTATTCTGCAGGCCCCAAGTCGGGGCACTGAAGCTTTCTTT	CASSILQAPSRGTEAFF
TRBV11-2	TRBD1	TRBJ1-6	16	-	TGTGCCAGCAGCTTAGGGACAGGGTTTAAAAATTCACCCCTCCACTTT	CASSLGTGFKNSPLHF
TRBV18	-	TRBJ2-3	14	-	TGTGCCAGCTCACCCGGTGGGGGAACAGATACGCAGTATTTT	CASSPGGGTDTQYF
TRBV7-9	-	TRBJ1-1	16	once	TGTGCCAGCAGCCCCCGGGCGGCCGGTTTGAACACTGAAGCTTTCTTT	CASSPRAAGLNTEAFF
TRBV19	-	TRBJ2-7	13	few	TGTGCCAGTAGTATAGAGCAATCTTACGAGCAGTACTTC	CASSIEQSYEQYF
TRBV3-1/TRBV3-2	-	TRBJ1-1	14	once	TGTGCCAGCAGCCGGCAGACCCAGAACACTGAAGCTTTCTTT	CASSRQTQNTEAFF
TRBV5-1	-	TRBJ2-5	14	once	TGCGCCAGCAGCCCCCGATCGAGGGTAGAGACCCAGTACTTC	CASSPRSRVETQYF
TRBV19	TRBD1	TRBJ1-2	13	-	TGTGCCAGTAGGGGACAGGTTAACTATGGCTACACCTTC	CASRGQVNYGYTF
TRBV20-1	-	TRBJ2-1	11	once	TGCAGTGCTAAGGGGGACAATGAGCAGTTCTTC	CSAKGDNEQFF
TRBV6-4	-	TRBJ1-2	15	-	TGTGCCAGCAGTGACTCGGCAGGTTCAATAGGCGGCTACACCTTC	CASSDSAGSIGGYTF
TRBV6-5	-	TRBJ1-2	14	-	TGTGCCAGCATTTTAGGACACGGGAACTATGGCTACACCTTC	CASILGHGNYGYTF
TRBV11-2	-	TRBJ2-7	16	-	TGTGCCAGCAGCTTAGGGTTCTCGGGGATTTCCTACGAGCAGTACTTC	CASSLGFSGISYEQYF
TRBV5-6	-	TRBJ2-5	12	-	TGTGCCAGCAGCTTGGGTGGGGGGACCCAGTACTTC	CASSLGGGTQYF
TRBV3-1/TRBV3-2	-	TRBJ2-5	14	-	TGTGCCAGCAGCCAATCAACAATACAAGAGACCCAGTACTTC	CASSQSTIQETQYF
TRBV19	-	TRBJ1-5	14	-	TGTGCCAGTAGTATGCAGGACTCCAATCAGCCCCAGCATTTT	CASSMQDSNQPQHF
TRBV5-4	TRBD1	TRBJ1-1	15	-	TGTGCCAGCAGCTTGGACGCAGGGGGGAACACTGAAGCTTTCTTT	CASSLDAGGNTEAFF
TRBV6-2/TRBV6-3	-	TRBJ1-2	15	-	TGTGCCAGCAGTTCCCTGACCCGGGGCGGAATTGGCTACACCTTC	CASSSLTRGGIGYTF
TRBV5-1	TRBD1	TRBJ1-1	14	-	TGCGCCAGCAGCACCCCGGGACAGGGGGGTTTGGCTTTCTTT	CASSTPGQGGLAFF
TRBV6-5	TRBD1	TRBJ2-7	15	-	TGTGCCAGCATTAAACCGGGACAGGGCCTTTACGAGCAGTACTTC	CASIKPGQGLYEQYF
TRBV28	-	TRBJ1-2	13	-	TGTGCCAGCACCATGACAGCTTCCTATGGCTACACCTTC	CASTMTASYGYTF
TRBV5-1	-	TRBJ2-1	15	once	TGCGCCAGCAGCTTACAGGGAAGTAACTACAATGAGCAGTTCTTC	CASSLQGSNYNEQFF
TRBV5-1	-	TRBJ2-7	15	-	TGCGCCAGCAGATATCGGACGGCTAGCTCCTACGAGCAGTACTTC	CASRYRTASSYEQYF
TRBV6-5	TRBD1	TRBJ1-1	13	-	TGTGCCAGCCTACAGGGGTTGAGCACTGAAGCTTTCTTT	CASLQGLSTEAFF
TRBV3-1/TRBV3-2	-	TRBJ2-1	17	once	TGTGCCAGCAGCCAGGAAATGGGGACCACTCCCCACAATGAGCAGTTCTTC	CASSQEMGTTPHNEQFF